The 28 T cell receptor beta chains reported below all come from one sample, sequenced in a study of shared clonotypes between healthy human individuals. Cells designated naive CD8 were CD45RO-negative and were positively selected for CCR7, with terminally differentiated effector memory CD45RA+ cells excluded. TCRdb's copy holds only in-frame clones and misses some; the assay was immunoSEQ multiplex PCR. The sample shows around 2.1 million clones, approximately 94% of them seen only once. Sequenced input: naive CD8+ T cells from PBMCs. These receptors were collected from a man aged 18 to 29 in good health. Some clones in this sample may be carry-over from other donors' samples.

In its sample, this clone was seen once. The V and J genes are TRBV6-1 and TRBJ2-1; D not certain. Per the germline V gene, CDR1 is MNHNS and CDR2 is SASEGT. The V and J ends lost 2 bases and 5 bases respectively, with 16 bases between them. The CDR3 covers 16 residues. CDR3 nucleotide sequence: TGTGCCAGCAGTGAATGGCCAGGTTACCTAAACAATGAGCAGTTCTTC. Translated, it gives CASSEWPGYLNNEQFF.

This rearrangement joins TRBV7-2 to TRBJ2-5, with D possibly matching TRBD1 (6 bases). Trimming took off 4 bases at V and 4 bases at J, with 25 bases between the two ends. The CDR3 has 18 amino acids. Looked up from germline, CDR1 is SGHTA and CDR2 is FQGNSA. CDR3 in DNA: TGTGCCAGCAGCTCAATCAGGGGAGTTTTTTTGGCCGGAGAGACCCAGTACTTC. Residues: CASSSIRGVFLAGETQYF.

The gene calls are TRBV6-1 and TRBJ1-3; no firm D call. This CDR3 contains 15 residues. V dropped 4 bases and J dropped 4 bases, with 14 bases sitting between them. The germline gives CDR1 MNHNS, CDR2 SASEGT. The CDR3 region is CASSVVGNKGNTIYF. As DNA, the CDR3 is TGTGCCAGCAGTGTGGTGGGCAATAAAGGAAACACCATATATTTT.

V is TRBV27 and J is TRBJ1-1; 7 bases are a match to TRBD1. The CDR3 contains 15 residues. Germline CDR1 is MNHEY and CDR2 is SMNVEV (reference sequence). Trimming removed 1 base from V and 2 bases from J; junction bases left unmatched: 4. CDR3 in amino acids: CASSLYRGANTEAFF. The CDR3 nucleotides are TGTGCCAGCAGTTTATACAGGGGAGCAAACACTGAAGCTTTCTTT.

The sample holds one count of this clone. This chain uses TRBV28 with TRBJ1-2; no definite D call. CDR3 length: 15 amino acids. The V gene lost 7 bases and the J gene lost 2 bases, with 17 bases spanning the gap. CDR1 and CDR2 (germline): MDHEN, SYDVKM. The CDR3 reads CASNPRGGLNYGYTF. As DNA, the CDR3 is TGTGCCAGCAACCCCCGTGGAGGGTTAAACTATGGCTACACCTTC.

A remark on this clone: The same CDR3 is also encoded by other DNA sequences in this sample. The V and J genes are TRBV11-2 and TRBJ2-7, with unresolved D. The CDR3 spans 12 residues. V lost 1 base and J lost 4, with 5 bases in between. Germline V gene data show CDR1 as SGHAT and CDR2 as FQNNGV. CDR3 residues: CASSLGVYEQYF. The DNA for the CDR3 is TGTGCCAGCAGCTTAGGTGTGTACGAGCAGTACTTC.

The chain employs TRBV2 and TRBJ2-7, with TRBD2 matching 12 bases. The CDR3 runs to 15 residues. The ends lost 8 bases at V and 2 bases at J; junction bases unmatched: 7. Germline V gene sequence: CDR1 SNHLY, CDR2 FYNNEI. This chain's CDR3 is CASRLAGVAPYEQYF. In nucleotides, the CDR3 is TGTGCCAGCCGACTAGCGGGAGTCGCGCCCTACGAGCAGTACTTC.

This chain uses TRBV11-2 with TRBJ2-1; 9 nucleotides match TRBD2. With 1 base clipped from V and 4 bases from J, the junction kept 8 bases outside the gene matches. The germline gives CDR1 SGHAT, CDR2 FQNNGV. The CDR3 consists of 17 residues. CDR3 in amino acids: CASSLGGGGRAYNEQFF. Here the CDR3 DNA reads TGTGCCAGCAGCTTAGGAGGAGGCGGGAGGGCTTACAATGAGCAGTTCTTC.

This clone was detected only once. The V call is TRBV6-6, the J call TRBJ2-7; D is perhaps TRBD1 (5 bases). The CDR3 length is 13 residues. CDR1 MNHNY and CDR2 SVGAGI come from the germline V gene (reference sequence). V lost 2 bases, J lost 3 bases, and 8 bases lay in between. The CDR3 DNA follows: TGTGCCAGCAGTTACGAACAGGTCTACGAGCAGTACTTC. Protein product: CASSYEQVYEQYF.

This clone occurred a few times. V and J are TRBV7-8 and TRBJ1-1; no clear D gene. Germline V gene data show CDR1 as SGHVS and CDR2 as FQNEAQ. V lost 2 bases, J lost 1 base, and 14 bases lay in between. This CDR3 spans 16 amino acids. The CDR3 DNA reads TGTGCCAGCAGCTTATATCTAGAAGGTGAGAACACTGAAGCTTTCTTT. Residues: CASSLYLEGENTEAFF.

A word on this clone: The same CDR3 can be traced to other DNA sequences in this sample. The chain combines TRBV18 with TRBJ2-1; 10 bases line up with TRBD2. This CDR3 has 17 amino acids. V gave up 0 bases and J gave up 7 bases; unmatched junction bases: 9. Germline CDR1 and CDR2: KGHSH and LQKENI. The CDR3 coding sequence is TGTGCCAGCTCACCACCGGGGCTAGCGGGAGTTCGGAATGAGCAGTTCTTC. Protein sequence: CASSPPGLAGVRNEQFF. The whole variable domain, filled in from reference TRBV18 and TRBJ2-1, reads NAGVMQNPRHLVRRRGQEARLRCSPMKGHSHVYWYRQLPEEGLKFMVYLQKENIIDESGMPKERFSAEFPKEGPSILRIQQVVRGDSAAYFCASSPPGLAGVRNEQFFGPGTRLTVL.

The chain employs TRBV30 and TRBJ2-7; D uncertain. The CDR3 is 11 amino acids. Germline loops: CDR1 GTSNPN, CDR2 SVGIG (reference sequence). Trimming took 4 bases from V and 10 from J, leaving 14 bases between them. CDR3 DNA: TGTGCCTGGAAGGACCTCAGAACCCAGTACTTC. It yields the protein CAWKDLRTQYF.

The genes are TRBV10-1 and TRBJ2-1; D gene uncertain. From germline, CDR1 is WNHNN and CDR2 SYGVQD (reference sequence). Between the trimmed V and J ends, which lost 0 bases and 8 bases, there was a span of 11 bases. The CDR3 consists of 14 residues. For the CDR3, the DNA is TGCGCCAGCAGTGAGTCGATTGGGTGGTATGAGCAGTTCTTC. Its translation is CASSESIGWYEQFF.

V and J are TRBV5-6 and TRBJ2-3, with D tentatively TRBD1 or TRBD2 (6 bases each). This CDR3 contains 15 residues. V lost 0 bases, J lost 1 base, and 9 bases lay in between. Germline loops: CDR1 SGHDT, CDR2 YYEEEE. The CDR3 sequence: CASSLGGARTDTQYF. For the CDR3, the DNA is TGTGCCAGCAGCTTGGGGGGGGCCCGCACAGATACGCAGTATTTT.

This clone was observed a handful of times. This rearrangement joins TRBV6-1 to TRBJ1-1; maybe TRBD1 (6 bases). CDR1 is MNHNS and CDR2 is SASEGT in the germline V gene. This CDR3 contains 15 residues. The ends were cut back, 4 bases at V and 3 bases at J, with 15 bases in the middle. Here the CDR3 DNA reads TGTGCCAGCAGTGCTACAGGGATTAAGGACACTGAAGCTTTCTTT. It is translated as CASSATGIKDTEAFF.

The rearrangement joins TRBV4-1 to TRBJ2-2; a possible D gene is TRBD2 (7 bases). The CDR3 extends over 18 amino acids. Germline V gene data show CDR1 as MGHRA and CDR2 as YSYEKL. V dropped 1 base and J dropped 5 bases, with 20 bases sitting between them. CDR3 bases: TGCGCCAGCAGCCAAGGAGCCGTGGCGGGGGCTATGACCGGGGAGCTGTTTTTT. Amino acid sequence: CASSQGAVAGAMTGELFF.

V and J are TRBV29-1 and TRBJ2-2; D is possibly TRBD1 (6 bases). The CDR3 is 13 amino acids. Trimming removed 4 bases at V and 3 bases at J, with 9 bases between. Germline V gives CDR1 SQVTM, CDR2 ANQGSEA. The CDR3 here is CSVGPGDTGELFF. The CDR3 DNA follows: TGCAGCGTTGGCCCAGGGGACACCGGGGAGCTGTTTTTT.

This clone was seen a single time. The rearrangement uses TRBV5-1 and TRBJ2-7; 9 bases line up with TRBD2. Germline V gene lookup returns CDR1 SGHRS and CDR2 YFSETQ. The CDR3 is made up of 16 amino acids. J gave up 0 bases and V 4 bases, and 8 bases lay outside the gene matches. This CDR3 is CASSPFSGRLSYEQYF. The CDR3 nucleotides read TGCGCCAGCAGCCCGTTTAGCGGGAGACTCTCCTACGAGCAGTACTTC. The variable domain in full, with the rest retrieved from reference TRBV5-1 and TRBJ2-7, is KAGVTQTPRYLIKTRGQQVTLSCSPISGHRSVSWYQQTPGQGLQFLFEYFSETQRNKGNFPGRFSGRQFSNSRSEMNVSTLELGDSALYLCASSPFSGRLSYEQYFGPGTRLTVT.

V and J are TRBV29-1 and TRBJ1-2; tentatively, D is TRBD1 (6 bases). Germline values: CDR1 SQVTM, CDR2 ANQGSEA. The CDR3 sequence is 13 residues long. Trimming took 5 bases from V and 4 from J, leaving 14 bases between them. This CDR3 reads CSVPVPRGYGYTF. As DNA, the CDR3 is TGCAGCGTTCCCGTGCCCAGGGGCTATGGCTACACCTTC.

V and J are TRBV4-3 and TRBJ2-1; D is unresolved. The germline V and J ends were trimmed by 0 bases and 10 bases, with 10 bases remaining between them. Germline V CDR1 and CDR2: LGHNA, YSLEER. The CDR3 covers 13 residues. CDR3: CASSQDRGEEQFF. In DNA, the CDR3 is TGCGCCAGCAGCCAAGATCGCGGAGAGGAGCAGTTCTTC.

V gene TRBV7-9 combines with J gene TRBJ2-1, with a weak D call TRBD1 (6 bases). Trimming cost V 4 bases and J 2 bases, with 9 bases left between them. Germline CDR1 SEHNR, CDR2 FQNEAQ (reference sequence). CDR3 length: 14 amino acids. CDR3 protein: CASSSGAAYNEQFF. CDR3 bases: TGTGCCAGCAGCTCAGGGGCAGCCTACAATGAGCAGTTCTTC.

Notes on this clone: Distinct nucleotide sequences in the sample also encode this CDR3. This sequence joins TRBV7-9 and TRBJ2-7; no definite D call. Trimming took 2 bases from V and 5 from J, leaving 4 bases between them. Germline V gives CDR1 SEHNR, CDR2 FQNEAQ (reference sequence). This CDR3 has 11 amino acids. The CDR3: CASSLNHEQYF. The CDR3 DNA reads TGTGCCAGCAGCTTAAACCACGAGCAGTACTTC.

V and J are TRBV28 and TRBJ1-2; 11 bases map to TRBD1. This CDR3 has 15 amino acids. Germline V lookup: CDR1 MDHEN, CDR2 SYDVKM. J lost 5 bases, V lost 4 bases, and 6 bases had no gene match. The CDR3 reads CASSWTGGAGYGYTF. For the CDR3, the DNA is TGTGCCAGCAGTTGGACAGGGGGCGCAGGGTATGGCTACACCTTC.

This clone occurred once. This sequence joins TRBV29-1 and TRBJ2-7, with 8 bases that match TRBD2. CDR1 is SQVTM and CDR2 is ANQGSEA in the germline V gene. J was trimmed by 6 bases and V by 3 bases; bases with no gene match: 10. This CDR3 region has 14 residues. DNA for the CDR3: TGCAGCGTTGAGTCGGCTAGCGGGTGGGGCGAGCAGTACTTC. It yields the protein CSVESASGWGEQYF.

A note on this clone: This CDR3 is also generated by other DNA sequences in the sample. This chain uses TRBV28 with TRBJ2-1; 9 nucleotides agree with TRBD2. The CDR3 loop spans 13 amino acids. The ends lost 6 bases at V and 4 bases at J; junction bases unmatched: 1. Per germline, CDR1 MDHEN and CDR2 SYDVKM. The CDR3 spells CASRLAGYNEQFF. CDR3 coding DNA: TGTGCCAGCAGGCTAGCGGGGTACAATGAGCAGTTCTTC.

The rearrangement uses TRBV7-9 and TRBJ2-5; D not resolved. This CDR3 region has 15 residues. In germline, CDR1 is SEHNR, CDR2 FQNEAQ (reference sequence). V lost 4 bases and J lost 1, with 13 bases in between. CDR3 region: CASSYPAVSQETQYF. As DNA, the CDR3 is TGTGCCAGCAGCTATCCCGCTGTCTCCCAAGAGACCCAGTACTTC. Looking up the rest from reference TRBV7-9 and TRBJ2-5 gives the full variable domain: DTGVSQNPRHKITKRGQNVTFRCDPISEHNRLYWYRQTLGQGPEFLTYFQNEAQLEKSRLLSDRFSAERPKGSFSTLEIQRTEQGDSAMYLCASSYPAVSQETQYFGPGTRLLVL.

About this clone: This sample also contains other DNA sequences that code for the same CDR3. V is TRBV7-9 and J is TRBJ2-2, with D unresolved. The CDR3 sequence is 13 residues long. V was shortened by 3 bases and J by 1 base, with 3 bases between the two germline ends. The germline gives CDR1 SEHNR, CDR2 FQNEAQ (reference sequence). In DNA, the CDR3 is TGTGCCAGCAGCTTTGGGAACACCGGGGAGCTGTTTTTT. This gives the protein CASSFGNTGELFF. The whole variable domain, remainder taken from reference TRBV7-9 and TRBJ2-2, is DTGVSQNPRHKITKRGQNVTFRCDPISEHNRLYWYRQTLGQGPEFLTYFQNEAQLEKSRLLSDRFSAERPKGSFSTLEIQRTEQGDSAMYLCASSFGNTGELFFGEGSRLTVL.

This clone appeared once. The V call is TRBV19, the J call TRBJ2-7; possible D gene TRBD1, 5 bases. Germline CDR1 and CDR2: LNHDA and SQIVND (reference sequence). Trimming cost V 7 bases and J 2 bases, with 18 bases left between them. This CDR3 contains 15 residues. The chain's CDR3 is CASTPAPGRAYEQYF. CDR3 DNA: TGTGCCAGTACCCCGGCCCCGGGCAGGGCCTACGAGCAGTACTTC.